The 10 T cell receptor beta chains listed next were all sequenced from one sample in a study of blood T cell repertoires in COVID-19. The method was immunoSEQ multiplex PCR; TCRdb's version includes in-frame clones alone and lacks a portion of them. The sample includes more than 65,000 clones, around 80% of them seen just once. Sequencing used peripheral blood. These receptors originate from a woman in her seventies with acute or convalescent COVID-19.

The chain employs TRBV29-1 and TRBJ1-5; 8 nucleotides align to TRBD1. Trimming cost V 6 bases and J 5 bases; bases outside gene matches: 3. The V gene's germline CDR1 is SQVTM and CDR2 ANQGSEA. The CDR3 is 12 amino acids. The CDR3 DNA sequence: TGCAGCGTCGACAGGGGTCATCAGCCCCAGCATTTT. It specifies CSVDRGHQPQHF. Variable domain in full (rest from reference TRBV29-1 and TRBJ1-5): SAVISQKPSRDICQRGTSLTIQCQVDSQVTMMFWYRQQPGQSLTLIATANQGSEATYESGFVIDKFPISRPNLTFSTLTVSNMSPEDSSIYLCSVDRGHQPQHFGDGTRLSIL.

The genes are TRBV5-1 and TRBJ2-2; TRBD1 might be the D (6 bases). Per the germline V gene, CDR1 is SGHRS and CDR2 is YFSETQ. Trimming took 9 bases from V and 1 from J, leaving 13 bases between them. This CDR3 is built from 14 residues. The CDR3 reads CATKDRLNTGELFF. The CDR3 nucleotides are TGCGCCACCAAGGACAGACTGAACACCGGGGAGCTGTTTTTT.

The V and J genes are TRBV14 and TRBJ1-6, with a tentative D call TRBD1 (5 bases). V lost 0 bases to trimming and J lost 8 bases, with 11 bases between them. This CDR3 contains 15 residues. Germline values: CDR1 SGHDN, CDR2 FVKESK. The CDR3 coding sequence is TGTGCCAGCAGCCAAGATCACACAGGAGATTCACCCCTCCACTTT. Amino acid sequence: CASSQDHTGDSPLHF.

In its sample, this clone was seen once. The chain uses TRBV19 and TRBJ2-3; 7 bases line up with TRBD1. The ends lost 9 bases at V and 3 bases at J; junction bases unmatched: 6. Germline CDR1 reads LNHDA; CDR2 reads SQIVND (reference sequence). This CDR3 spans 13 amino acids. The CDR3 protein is CASRDSFTDTQYF. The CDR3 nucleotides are TGTGCCAGCAGGGACAGCTTTACAGATACGCAGTATTTT.

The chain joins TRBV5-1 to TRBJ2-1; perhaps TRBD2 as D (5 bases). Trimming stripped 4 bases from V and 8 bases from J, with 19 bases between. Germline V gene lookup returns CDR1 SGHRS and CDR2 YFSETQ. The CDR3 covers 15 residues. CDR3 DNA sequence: TGCGCCAGCAGCCGTAACCCGAGGAGCGGTTATGAGCAGTTCTTC. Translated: CASSRNPRSGYEQFF.

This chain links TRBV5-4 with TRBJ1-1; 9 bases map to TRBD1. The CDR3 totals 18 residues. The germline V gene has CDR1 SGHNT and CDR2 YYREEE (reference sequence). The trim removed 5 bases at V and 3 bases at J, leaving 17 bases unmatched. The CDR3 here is CASRSGVGRGQGHTEAFF. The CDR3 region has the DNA TGTGCCAGCAGGTCCGGAGTGGGAAGAGGACAGGGGCACACTGAAGCTTTCTTT.

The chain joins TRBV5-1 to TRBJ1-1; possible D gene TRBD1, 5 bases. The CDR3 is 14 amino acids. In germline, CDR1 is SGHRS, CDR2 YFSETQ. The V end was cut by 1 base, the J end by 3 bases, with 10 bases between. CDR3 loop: CASSLWGRDTEAFF. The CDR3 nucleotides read TGCGCCAGCAGCTTGTGGGGCCGGGACACTGAAGCTTTCTTT.

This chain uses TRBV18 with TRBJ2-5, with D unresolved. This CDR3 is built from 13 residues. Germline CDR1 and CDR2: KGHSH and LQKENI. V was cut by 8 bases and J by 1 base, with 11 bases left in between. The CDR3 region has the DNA TGTGCCAGCGCTGTCATCAGCCAAGAGACCCAGTACTTC. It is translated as CASAVISQETQYF.

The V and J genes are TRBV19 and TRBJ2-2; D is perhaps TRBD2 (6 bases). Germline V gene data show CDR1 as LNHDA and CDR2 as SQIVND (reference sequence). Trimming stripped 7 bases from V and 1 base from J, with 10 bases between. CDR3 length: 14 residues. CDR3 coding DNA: TGTGCCAGTAATTGGGGGGTGAACACCGGGGAGCTGTTTTTT. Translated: CASNWGVNTGELFF.

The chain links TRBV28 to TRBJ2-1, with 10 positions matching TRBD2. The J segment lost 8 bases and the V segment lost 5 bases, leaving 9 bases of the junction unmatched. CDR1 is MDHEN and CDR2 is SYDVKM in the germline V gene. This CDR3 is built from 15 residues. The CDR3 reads CASSTSGIVGYEQFF. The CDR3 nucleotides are TGTGCCAGCAGTACTAGCGGGATAGTAGGATATGAGCAGTTCTTC.